Shown below are 10 T cell receptor beta chains from a single sample sequenced in a study of molecular identifiers for immune sequencing clone quantification. TCRdb reprocessed the PCR reads with MiXCR, giving one entry per CDR3 protein. The sample comprises around 480,000 distinct CDR3 sequences, approximately 25% of which are singletons, and approximately 0.8% rests with the top ten. Sequencing was done on a sample of naive CD8+ T cells from blood, with Jurkat cell RNA spiked in. This sample's subset: FACS-sorted CD8+CD4-CCR7+CD45RA+ naive T cells. Every receptor here comes from a human donor in good health. Some libraries in this study had Jurkat cell RNA spiked in.

This clonotype was seen repeatedly, ten times or more. This sequence joins TRBV23-1 and TRBJ2-3; 7 positions match TRBD1. TRBV23-1 is labeled an ORF, and its function is uncertain. The ends lost 2 bases at V and 3 bases at J; junction bases unmatched: 5. This CDR3 region has 15 residues. CDR3 sequence (DNA): TGCGCCAGCAGTCAAAGGGGGCGCGGGACAGATACGCAGTATTTT. Its protein product is CASSQRGRGTDTQYF.

This clonotype was detected a few times. This rearrangement joins TRBV6-2 or TRBV6-3 to TRBJ2-5, with D tentatively TRBD2 (5 bases). CDR3 length: 20 residues. The germline CDR1 and CDR2 sequences are MNHEY and SVGEGT. Trimming removed 6 bases from V and 0 bases from J, with 29 bases in between. CDR3 in DNA: TGTGCCAGCAGCTGTAGCACGGAAGAATGCGGACTGACGTACCAAGAGACCCAGTACTTC. As protein: CASSCSTEECGLTYQETQYF.

This clonotype has a handful of counts. The chain carries TRBV20-1 and TRBJ2-7; D is ambiguous. Germline-derived CDR1 and CDR2 are DFQATT and SNEGSKA (reference sequence). This CDR3 is 15 amino acids long. Between the trimmed V and J ends, which lost 2 bases and 2 bases, there was a span of 16 bases. CDR3 protein: CSARTAAVATYEQYF. The CDR3 coding sequence is TGCAGTGCTAGAACGGCTGCGGTAGCTACCTACGAGCAGTACTTC.

This clonotype was counted ten times or more. This chain uses TRBV4-3 with TRBJ1-1; 9 bases fit TRBD1. The CDR3 runs 16 residues. V lost 3 bases to trimming and J lost 0 bases; unmatched junction nucleotides: 5. The germline CDR1 and CDR2 sequences are LGHNA and YSLEER. The CDR3 DNA reads TGCGCCAGCAGCCAGGACAGGGGCTACATGAACACTGAAGCTTTCTTT. Protein: CASSQDRGYMNTEAFF.

Many counts were recorded for this clonotype. This sequence joins TRBV6-5 and TRBJ2-7, with 8 nucleotides matching TRBD1. The CDR3 is made up of 15 amino acids. J was trimmed by 5 bases and V by 2 bases; bases with no gene match: 8. Germline assignment: CDR1 MNHEY and CDR2 SVGAGI. DNA of the CDR3: TGTGCCAGCAGTTACCCAGGACAGGGTCAAAACGAGCAGTACTTC. As protein: CASSYPGQGQNEQYF.

There are a few counts of this clonotype. V is TRBV20-1 and J is TRBJ2-7; 7 bases line up with TRBD1. Germline loops: CDR1 DFQATT, CDR2 SNEGSKA (reference sequence). Unmatched junction bases numbered 7, after V lost 5 bases and J lost 3 bases. The CDR3 extends over 13 amino acids. The CDR3 nucleotides are TGCAGTGCTCCCACGGGACAGAACTACGAGCAGTACTTC. This gives the protein CSAPTGQNYEQYF.

This clonotype was counted ten times or more. The chain has TRBV7-9 and TRBJ2-3; 10 bases are a match to TRBD2. CDR3 length: 16 amino acids. V lost 5 bases, J lost 2 bases, and 7 bases stayed unmatched. CDR1 is SEHNR, CDR2 FQNEAQ, per germline (reference sequence). This CDR3 is CASSRTSGLLTDTQYF. Here the CDR3 DNA reads TGTGCCAGCAGCCGGACTAGCGGTCTTCTCACAGATACGCAGTATTTT.

This clonotype was counted a few times. The rearrangement joins TRBV6-5 to TRBJ2-7, with D unresolved. V was trimmed by 4 bases and J by 7 bases, leaving 11 bases between them. Germline CDR1 and CDR2: MNHEY and SVGAGI. The CDR3 runs to 12 residues. The CDR3 is CASSSPGREQYF. Written as DNA, the CDR3 is TGTGCCAGCAGTTCCCCGGGTCGTGAGCAGTACTTC.

A note on this clonotype: A read error may produce the germline difference seen at one junction end. This chain joins TRBV7-9 and TRBJ2-3; no firm D call. CDR1 is SEHNR and CDR2 is FQNEAQ in the germline V gene (reference sequence). The CDR3 is 13 residues long. DNA for the CDR3: TGTGCCGGCAGCTTAGCCCTGAGAGATACGCAGTATTTT. It yields the protein CAGSLALRDTQYF.

As for this clonotype: A read error may be the cause here, since a much bigger clone is one base away. In DNA, the CDR3 is TGCAGTGCTTCGATGGAGTCCTCCTCCTACGAGCGGTACTTC. Protein product: CSASMESSSYERYF. The gene calls are TRBV20-1 and TRBJ2-7; unclear D gene. Per germline, CDR1 DFQATT and CDR2 SNEGSKA (reference sequence). This CDR3 is 14 amino acids long.